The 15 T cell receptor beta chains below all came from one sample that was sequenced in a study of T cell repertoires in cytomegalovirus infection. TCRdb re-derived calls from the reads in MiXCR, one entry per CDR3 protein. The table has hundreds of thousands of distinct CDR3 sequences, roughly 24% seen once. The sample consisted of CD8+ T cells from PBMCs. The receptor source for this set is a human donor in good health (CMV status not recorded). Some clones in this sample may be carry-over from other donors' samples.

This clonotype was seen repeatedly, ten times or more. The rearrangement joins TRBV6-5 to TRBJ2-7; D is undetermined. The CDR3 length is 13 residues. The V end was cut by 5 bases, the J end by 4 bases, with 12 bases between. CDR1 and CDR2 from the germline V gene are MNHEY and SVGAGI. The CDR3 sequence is CASSLVLNYEQYF. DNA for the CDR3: TGTGCCAGCAGTCTTGTTTTGAATTACGAGCAGTACTTC.

CDR3 in amino acids: CASSYGANSPLHF. As DNA, the CDR3 is TGTGCCAGCAGTTACGGGGCAAATTCACCCCTCCACTTT. The rearrangement joins TRBV6-2 or TRBV6-3 to TRBJ1-6, with D perhaps matching TRBD1 (5 bases). The CDR3 has 13 residues. The V gene lost 2 bases and the J gene lost 7 bases, with 6 bases spanning the gap. The germline V gene has CDR1 MNHEY and CDR2 SVGEGT.

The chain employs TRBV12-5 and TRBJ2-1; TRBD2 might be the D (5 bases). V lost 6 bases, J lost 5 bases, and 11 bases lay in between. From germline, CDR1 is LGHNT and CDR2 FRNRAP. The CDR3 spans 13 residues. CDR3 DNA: TGTGCTAGTGGACCCGAGGGAGACAATGAGCAGTTCTTC. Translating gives CASGPEGDNEQFF.

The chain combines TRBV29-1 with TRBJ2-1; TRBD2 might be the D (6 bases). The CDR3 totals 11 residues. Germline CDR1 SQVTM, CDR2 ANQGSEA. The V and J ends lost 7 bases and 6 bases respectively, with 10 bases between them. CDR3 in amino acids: CSGGTFNEQFF. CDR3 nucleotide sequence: TGCAGCGGCGGGACGTTCAATGAGCAGTTCTTC.

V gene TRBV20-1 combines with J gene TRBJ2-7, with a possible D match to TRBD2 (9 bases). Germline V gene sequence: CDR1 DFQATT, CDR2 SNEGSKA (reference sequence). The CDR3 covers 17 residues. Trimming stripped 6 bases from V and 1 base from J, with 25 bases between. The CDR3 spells CSATGGALAGASYEQYF. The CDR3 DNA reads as TGCAGTGCCACAGGGGGAGCCTTAGCGGGGGCTTCCTACGAGCAGTACTTC.

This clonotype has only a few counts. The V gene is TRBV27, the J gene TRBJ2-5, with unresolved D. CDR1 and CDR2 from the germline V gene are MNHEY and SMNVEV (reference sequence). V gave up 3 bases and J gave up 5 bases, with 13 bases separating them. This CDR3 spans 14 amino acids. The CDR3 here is CASSLTTKGETQYF. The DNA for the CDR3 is TGTGCCAGCAGTTTGACGACGAAAGGGGAGACCCAGTACTTC.

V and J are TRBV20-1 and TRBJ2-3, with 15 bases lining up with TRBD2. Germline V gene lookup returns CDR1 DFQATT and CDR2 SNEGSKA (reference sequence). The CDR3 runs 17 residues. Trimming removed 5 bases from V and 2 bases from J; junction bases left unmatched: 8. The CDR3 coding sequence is TGCAGTGCTTGGACTAGCGGGGGGGCCATTCCCACAGATACGCAGTATTTT. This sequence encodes CSAWTSGGAIPTDTQYF.

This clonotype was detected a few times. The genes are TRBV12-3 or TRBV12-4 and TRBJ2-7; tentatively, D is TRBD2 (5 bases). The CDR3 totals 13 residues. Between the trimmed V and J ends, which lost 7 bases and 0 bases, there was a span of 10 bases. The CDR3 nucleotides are TGTGCCAGCACCAGCGGAAACTCCTACGAGCAGTACTTC. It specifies CASTSGNSYEQYF.

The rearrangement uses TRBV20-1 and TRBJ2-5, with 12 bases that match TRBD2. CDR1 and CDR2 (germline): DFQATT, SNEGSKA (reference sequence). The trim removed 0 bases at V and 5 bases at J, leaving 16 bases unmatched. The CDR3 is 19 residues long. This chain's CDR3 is CSAREAGTSGSAFWETQYF. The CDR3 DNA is TGCAGTGCTAGAGAGGCCGGGACTAGCGGGTCAGCTTTTTGGGAGACCCAGTACTTC.

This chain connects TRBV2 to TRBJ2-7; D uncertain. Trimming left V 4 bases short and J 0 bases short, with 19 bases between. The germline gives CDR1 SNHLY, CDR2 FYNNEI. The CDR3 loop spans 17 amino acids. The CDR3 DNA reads TGTGCCAGCAGTGTTTTTGGGGTCAGCTACAGCTCCTACGAGCAGTACTTC. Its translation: CASSVFGVSYSSYEQYF.

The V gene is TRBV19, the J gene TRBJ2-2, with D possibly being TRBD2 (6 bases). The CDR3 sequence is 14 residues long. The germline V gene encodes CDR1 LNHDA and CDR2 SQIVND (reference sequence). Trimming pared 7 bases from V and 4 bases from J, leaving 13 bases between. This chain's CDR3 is CASTIGGFTGELFF. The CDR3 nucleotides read TGTGCCAGTACCATTGGGGGGTTCACCGGGGAGCTGTTTTTT.

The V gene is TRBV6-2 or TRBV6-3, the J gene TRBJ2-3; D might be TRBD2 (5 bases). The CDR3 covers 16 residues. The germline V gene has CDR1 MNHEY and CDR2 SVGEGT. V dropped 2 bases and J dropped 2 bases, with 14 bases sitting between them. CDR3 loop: CASSYETTTSTDTQYF. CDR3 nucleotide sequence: TGTGCCAGCAGTTACGAGACTACAACCTCCACAGATACGCAGTATTTT.

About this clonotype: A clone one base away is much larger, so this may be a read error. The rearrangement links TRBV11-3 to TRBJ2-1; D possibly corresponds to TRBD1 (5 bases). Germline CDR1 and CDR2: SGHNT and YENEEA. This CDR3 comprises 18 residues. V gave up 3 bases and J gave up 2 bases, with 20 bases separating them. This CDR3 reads CASSFPSRPGKAYNEQFF. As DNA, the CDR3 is TGTGCCAGCAGCTTTCCTTCACGACCAGGGAAAGCCTACAATGAGCAGTTCTTC.

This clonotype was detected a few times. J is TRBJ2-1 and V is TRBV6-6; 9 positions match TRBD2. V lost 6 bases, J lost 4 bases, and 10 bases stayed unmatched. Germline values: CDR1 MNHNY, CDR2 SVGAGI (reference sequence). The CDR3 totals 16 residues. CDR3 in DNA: TGTGCCAGCAGCCGGATTCTAGCGGGAAATTACAATGAGCAGTTCTTC. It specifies CASSRILAGNYNEQFF.

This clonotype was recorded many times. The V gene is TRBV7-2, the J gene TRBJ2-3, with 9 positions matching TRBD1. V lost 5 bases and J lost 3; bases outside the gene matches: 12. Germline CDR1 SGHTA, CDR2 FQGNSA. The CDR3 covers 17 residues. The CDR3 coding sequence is TGTGCCAGCAGCCCCCTCAGGACAGGGGAGGGGACAGATACGCAGTATTTT. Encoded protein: CASSPLRTGEGTDTQYF.